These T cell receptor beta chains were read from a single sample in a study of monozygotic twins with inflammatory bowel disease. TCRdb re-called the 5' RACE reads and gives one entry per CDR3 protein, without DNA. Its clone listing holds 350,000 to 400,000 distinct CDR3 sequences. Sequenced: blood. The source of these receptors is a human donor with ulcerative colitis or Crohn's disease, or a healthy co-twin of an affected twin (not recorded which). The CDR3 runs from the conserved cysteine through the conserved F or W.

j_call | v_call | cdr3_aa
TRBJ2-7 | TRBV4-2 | CASSGDREEQYF
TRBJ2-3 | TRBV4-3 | CASSFYGGSGVSDTQYF
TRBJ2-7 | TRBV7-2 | CASSIQGSGEQYF
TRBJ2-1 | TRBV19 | CASSGTSGGSYNEQFF
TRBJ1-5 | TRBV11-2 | CASSLTTVQPQHF
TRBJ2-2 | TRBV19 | CASSSDRLFGELFF
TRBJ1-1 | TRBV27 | CASSLLTANTEAFF
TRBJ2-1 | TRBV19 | CASSRYRDPDRFF
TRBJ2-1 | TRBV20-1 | CSARRQGAYNGQFF
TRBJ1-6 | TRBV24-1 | CATSDSRGKALHF
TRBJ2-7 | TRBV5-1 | CASSLGDSNYEQYF
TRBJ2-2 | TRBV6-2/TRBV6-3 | CASSYPTLGVPGTGELFF
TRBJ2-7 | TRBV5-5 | CASSLVNGGYEQYF
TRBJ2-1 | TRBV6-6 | CASSYGGGGNEQFF